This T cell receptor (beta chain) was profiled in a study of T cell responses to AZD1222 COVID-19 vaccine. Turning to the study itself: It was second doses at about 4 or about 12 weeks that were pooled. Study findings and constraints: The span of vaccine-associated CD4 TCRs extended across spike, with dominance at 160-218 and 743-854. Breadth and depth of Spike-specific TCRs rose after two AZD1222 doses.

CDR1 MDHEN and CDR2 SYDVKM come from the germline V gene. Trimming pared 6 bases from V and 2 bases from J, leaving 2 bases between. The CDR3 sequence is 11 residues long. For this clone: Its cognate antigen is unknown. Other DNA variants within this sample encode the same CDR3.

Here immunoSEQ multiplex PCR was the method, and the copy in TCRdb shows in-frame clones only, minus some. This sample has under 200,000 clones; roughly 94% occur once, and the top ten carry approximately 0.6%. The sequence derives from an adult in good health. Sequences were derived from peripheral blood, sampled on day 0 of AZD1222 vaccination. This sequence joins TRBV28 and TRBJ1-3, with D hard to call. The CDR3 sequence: CASSPGNTIYF. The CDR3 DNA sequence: TGTGCCAGCAGCCCTGGAAACACCATATATTTT.